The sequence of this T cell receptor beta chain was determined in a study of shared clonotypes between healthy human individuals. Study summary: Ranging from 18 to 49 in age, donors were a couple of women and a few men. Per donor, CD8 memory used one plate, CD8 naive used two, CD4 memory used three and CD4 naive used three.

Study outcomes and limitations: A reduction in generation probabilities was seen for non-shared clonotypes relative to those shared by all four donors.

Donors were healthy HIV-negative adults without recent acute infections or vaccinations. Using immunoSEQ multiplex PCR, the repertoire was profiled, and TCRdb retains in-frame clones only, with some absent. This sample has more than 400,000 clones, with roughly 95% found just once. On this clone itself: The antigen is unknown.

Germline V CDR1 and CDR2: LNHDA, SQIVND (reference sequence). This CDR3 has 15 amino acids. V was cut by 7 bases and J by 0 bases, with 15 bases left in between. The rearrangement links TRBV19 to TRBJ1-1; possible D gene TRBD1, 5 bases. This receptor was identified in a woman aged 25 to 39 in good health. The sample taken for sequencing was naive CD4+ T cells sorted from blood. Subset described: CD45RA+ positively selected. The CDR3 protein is CASTYGAFLNTEAFF. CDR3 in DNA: TGTGCCAGTACCTATGGGGCGTTCTTGAACACTGAAGCTTTCTTT.